This T cell receptor beta chain was recovered during a study of blood T cells in healthy people across ages. Points from the study as a whole: Fewer expanded clones and more diversity marked long-lived versus aged donors. Percentage of naive T cells showed a strong correlation with TCR beta diversity.

This clonotype was recorded once. What it binds is not known. For the second PCR, which ran for about 6 to 12 cycles, a sample-barcoded 5' primer and a J-beta primer mix were used. MiXCR was run by TCRdb on the 5' RACE reads, yielding one entry per CDR3 protein. In the table there are roughly 1.7 million distinct CDR3 sequences, roughly a third of which are singletons. Per germline, CDR1 MNHEY and CDR2 SVGAGI. The CDR3 spans 16 residues. V trimming: 6 bases; J trimming: 8 bases; junction bases outside the gene matches: 17. This TCR was recovered from a woman aged 30 to 39 in good health. The rearrangement uses TRBV6-5 and TRBJ1-2; 8 nucleotides line up with TRBD1. What was sequenced was blood. The CDR3 DNA follows: TGTGCCAGCAGCCCAGGGCACCAGGGGGCGCGAGGAGGCTACACCTTC. As protein: CASSPGHQGARGGYTF.